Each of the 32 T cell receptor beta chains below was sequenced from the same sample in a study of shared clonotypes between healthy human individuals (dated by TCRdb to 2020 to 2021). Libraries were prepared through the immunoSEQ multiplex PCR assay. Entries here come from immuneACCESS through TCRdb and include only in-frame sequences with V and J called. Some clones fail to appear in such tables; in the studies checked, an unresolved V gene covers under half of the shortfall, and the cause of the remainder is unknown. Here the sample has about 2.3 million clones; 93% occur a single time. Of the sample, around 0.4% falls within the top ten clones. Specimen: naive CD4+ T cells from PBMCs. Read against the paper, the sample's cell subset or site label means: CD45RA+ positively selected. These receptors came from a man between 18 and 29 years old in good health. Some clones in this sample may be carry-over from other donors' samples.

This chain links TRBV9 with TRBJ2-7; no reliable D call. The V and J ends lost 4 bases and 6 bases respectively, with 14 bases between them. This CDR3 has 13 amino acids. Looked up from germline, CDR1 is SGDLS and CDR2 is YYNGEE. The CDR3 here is CASSSRLDIEQYF. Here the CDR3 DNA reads TGTGCCAGCAGCTCAAGACTGGATATCGAGCAGTACTTC. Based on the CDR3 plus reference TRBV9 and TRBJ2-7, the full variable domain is DSGVTQTPKHLITATGQRVTLRCSPRSGDLSVYWYQQSLDQGLQFLIQYYNGEERAKGNILERFSAQQFPDLHSELNLSSLELGDSALYFCASSSRLDIEQYFGPGTRLTVT.

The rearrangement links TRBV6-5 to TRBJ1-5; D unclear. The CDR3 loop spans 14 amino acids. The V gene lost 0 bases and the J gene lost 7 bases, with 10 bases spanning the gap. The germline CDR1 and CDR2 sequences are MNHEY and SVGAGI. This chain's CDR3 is CASSYSHPLQPQHF. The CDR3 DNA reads TGTGCCAGCAGTTACTCTCACCCGCTGCAGCCCCAGCATTTT.

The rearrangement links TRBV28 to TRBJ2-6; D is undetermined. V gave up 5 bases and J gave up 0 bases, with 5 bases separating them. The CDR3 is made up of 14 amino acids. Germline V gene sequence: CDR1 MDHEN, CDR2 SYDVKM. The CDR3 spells CASSPISGANVLTF. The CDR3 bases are TGTGCCAGCAGTCCGATCTCTGGGGCCAACGTCCTGACTTTC.

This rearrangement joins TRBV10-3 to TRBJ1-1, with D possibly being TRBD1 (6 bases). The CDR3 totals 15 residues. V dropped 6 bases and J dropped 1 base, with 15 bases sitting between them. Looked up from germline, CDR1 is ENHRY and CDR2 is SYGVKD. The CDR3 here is CAISSQTGRNTEAFF. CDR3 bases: TGTGCCATCAGCTCGCAAACAGGGAGGAACACTGAAGCTTTCTTT.

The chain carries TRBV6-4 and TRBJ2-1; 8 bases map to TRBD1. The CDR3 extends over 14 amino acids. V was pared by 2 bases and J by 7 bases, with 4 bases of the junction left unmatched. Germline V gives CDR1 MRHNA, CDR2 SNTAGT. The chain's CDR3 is CASSDSGQGNEQFF. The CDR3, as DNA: TGTGCCAGCAGTGACAGTGGACAGGGTAATGAGCAGTTCTTC.

The DNA of the CDR3 is TGTGCCAGTAGTATAGGGGCTAGCGGGAGAGGGTTCTTC. This translates into CASSIGASGRGFF. V usage is TRBV19 and J usage is TRBJ2-1; TRBD2 matches 10 bases. Trimming cost V 1 base and J 15 bases; bases outside gene matches: 6. The CDR3 contains 13 residues. Germline values: CDR1 LNHDA, CDR2 SQIVND (reference sequence).

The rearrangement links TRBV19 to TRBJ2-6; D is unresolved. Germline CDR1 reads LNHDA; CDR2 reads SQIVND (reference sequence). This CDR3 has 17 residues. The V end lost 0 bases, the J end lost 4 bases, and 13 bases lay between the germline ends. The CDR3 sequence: CASSIDTKWAGANVLTF. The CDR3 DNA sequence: TGTGCCAGTAGTATAGATACAAAATGGGCCGGGGCCAACGTCCTGACTTTC.

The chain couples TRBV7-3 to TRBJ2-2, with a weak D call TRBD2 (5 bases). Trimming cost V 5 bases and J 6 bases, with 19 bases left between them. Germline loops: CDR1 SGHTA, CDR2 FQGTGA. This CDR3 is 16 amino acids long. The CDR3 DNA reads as TGTGCCAGCAGCCCCCGCTCTAGCTTCCCCGCCGGGGAGCTGTTTTTT. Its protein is CASSPRSSFPAGELFF.

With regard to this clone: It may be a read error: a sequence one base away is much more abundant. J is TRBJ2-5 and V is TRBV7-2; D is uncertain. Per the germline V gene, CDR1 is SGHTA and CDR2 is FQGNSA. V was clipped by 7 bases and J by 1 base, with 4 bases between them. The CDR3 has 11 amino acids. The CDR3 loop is CASTSQETQYF. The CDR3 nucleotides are TGTGCCAGCACCTCCCAAGAGACCCAGTACTTC.

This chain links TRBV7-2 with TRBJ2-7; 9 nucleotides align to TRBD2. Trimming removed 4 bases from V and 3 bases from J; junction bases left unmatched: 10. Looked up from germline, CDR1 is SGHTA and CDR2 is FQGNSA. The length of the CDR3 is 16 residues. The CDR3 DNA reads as TGTGCCAGCAGCTCCCCAGCGGGAGGCCTTCTCTACGAGCAGTACTTC. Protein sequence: CASSSPAGGLLYEQYF.

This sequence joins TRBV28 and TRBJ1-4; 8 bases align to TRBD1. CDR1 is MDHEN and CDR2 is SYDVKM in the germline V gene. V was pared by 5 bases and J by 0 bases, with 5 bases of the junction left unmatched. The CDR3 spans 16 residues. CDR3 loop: CASSPGQGTTNEKLFF. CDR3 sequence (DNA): TGTGCCAGCAGTCCCGGACAGGGAACAACTAATGAAAAACTGTTTTTT.

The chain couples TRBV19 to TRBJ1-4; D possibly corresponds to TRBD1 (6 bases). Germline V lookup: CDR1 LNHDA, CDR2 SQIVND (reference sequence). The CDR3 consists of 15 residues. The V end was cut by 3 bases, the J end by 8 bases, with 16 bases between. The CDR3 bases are TGTGCCAGTAGTATCCAGACAGGCCGTCGGGAAAAACTGTTTTTT. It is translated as CASSIQTGRREKLFF.

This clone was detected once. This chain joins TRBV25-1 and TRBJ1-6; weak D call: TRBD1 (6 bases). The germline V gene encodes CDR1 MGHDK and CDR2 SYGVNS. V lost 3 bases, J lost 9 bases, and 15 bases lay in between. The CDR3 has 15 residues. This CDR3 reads CASSERGGGGSPLHF. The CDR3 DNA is TGTGCCAGCAGTGAGAGAGGGGGTGGAGGTTCACCCCTCCACTTT.

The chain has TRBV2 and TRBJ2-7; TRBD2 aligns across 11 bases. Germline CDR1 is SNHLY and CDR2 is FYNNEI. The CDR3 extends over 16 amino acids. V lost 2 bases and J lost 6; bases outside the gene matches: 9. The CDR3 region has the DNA TGTGCCAGCAGTGAATTCCTACTAGCGGGAGCTGGCGAGCAGTACTTC. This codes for CASSEFLLAGAGEQYF.

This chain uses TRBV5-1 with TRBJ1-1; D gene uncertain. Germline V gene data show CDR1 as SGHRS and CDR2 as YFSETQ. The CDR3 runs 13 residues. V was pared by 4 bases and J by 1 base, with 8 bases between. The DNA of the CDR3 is TGCGCCAGCAGCATAGGGAGGAACACTGAAGCTTTCTTT. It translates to CASSIGRNTEAFF.

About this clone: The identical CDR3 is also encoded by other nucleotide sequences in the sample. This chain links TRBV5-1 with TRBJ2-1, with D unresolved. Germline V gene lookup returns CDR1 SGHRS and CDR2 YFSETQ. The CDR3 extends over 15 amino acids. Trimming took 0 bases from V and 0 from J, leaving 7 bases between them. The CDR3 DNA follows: TGCGCCAGCAGCTTGGAAAGGAGCTCCTACAATGAGCAGTTCTTC. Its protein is CASSLERSSYNEQFF.

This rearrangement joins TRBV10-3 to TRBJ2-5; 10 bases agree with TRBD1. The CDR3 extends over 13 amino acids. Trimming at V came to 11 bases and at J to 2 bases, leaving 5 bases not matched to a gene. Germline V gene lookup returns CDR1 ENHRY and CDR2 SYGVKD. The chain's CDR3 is CAPADRGQETQYF. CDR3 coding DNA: TGTGCCCCAGCGGACAGGGGGCAAGAGACCCAGTACTTC.

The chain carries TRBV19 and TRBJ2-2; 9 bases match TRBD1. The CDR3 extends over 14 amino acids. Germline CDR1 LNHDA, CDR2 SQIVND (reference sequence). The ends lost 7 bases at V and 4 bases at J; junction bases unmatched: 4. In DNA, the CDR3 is TGTGCCAGTACCCCGACAGGGGGCACCGGGGAGCTGTTTTTT. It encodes CASTPTGGTGELFF.

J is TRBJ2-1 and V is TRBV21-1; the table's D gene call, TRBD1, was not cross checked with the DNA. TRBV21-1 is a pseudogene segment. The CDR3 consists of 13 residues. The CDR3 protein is CASSMRGCNEQFF. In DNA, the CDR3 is TGTGCCAGCAGCATGAGGGGGTGCAATGAGCAGTTCTTC.

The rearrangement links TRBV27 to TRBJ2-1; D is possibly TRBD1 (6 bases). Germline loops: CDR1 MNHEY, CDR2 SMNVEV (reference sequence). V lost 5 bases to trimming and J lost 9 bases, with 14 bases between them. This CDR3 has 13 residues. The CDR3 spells CASSAQRGGEQFF. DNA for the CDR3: TGTGCCAGCAGTGCACAGCGAGGGGGTGAGCAGTTCTTC.

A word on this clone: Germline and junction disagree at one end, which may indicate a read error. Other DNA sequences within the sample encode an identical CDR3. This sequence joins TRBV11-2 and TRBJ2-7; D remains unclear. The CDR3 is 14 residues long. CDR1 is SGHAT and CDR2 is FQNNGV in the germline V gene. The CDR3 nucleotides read TGTGCCAGCAGCTCCAACCGGGCCCCATACGAGCAGTACTTT. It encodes CASSSNRAPYEQYF. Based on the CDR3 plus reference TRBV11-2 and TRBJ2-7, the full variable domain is EAGVAQSPRYKIIEKRQSVAFWCNPISGHATLYWYQQILGQGPKLLIQFQNNGVVDDSQLPKDRFSAERLKGVDSTLKIQPAKLEDSAVYLCASSSNRAPYEQYFGPGTRLTVT.

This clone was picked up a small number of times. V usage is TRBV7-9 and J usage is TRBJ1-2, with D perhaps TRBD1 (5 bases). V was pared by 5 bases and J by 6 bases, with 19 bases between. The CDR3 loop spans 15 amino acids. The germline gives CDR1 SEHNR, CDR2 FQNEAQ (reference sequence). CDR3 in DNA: TGTGCCAGCAGCCCACGACAGCTGCCAATTGATGGCTACACCTTC. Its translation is CASSPRQLPIDGYTF.

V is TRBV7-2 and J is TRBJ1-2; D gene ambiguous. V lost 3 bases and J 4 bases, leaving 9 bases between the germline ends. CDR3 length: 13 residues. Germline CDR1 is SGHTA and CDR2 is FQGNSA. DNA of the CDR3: TGTGCCAGCAGCTTGGTAGAGTCCTATGGCTACACCTTC. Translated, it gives CASSLVESYGYTF.

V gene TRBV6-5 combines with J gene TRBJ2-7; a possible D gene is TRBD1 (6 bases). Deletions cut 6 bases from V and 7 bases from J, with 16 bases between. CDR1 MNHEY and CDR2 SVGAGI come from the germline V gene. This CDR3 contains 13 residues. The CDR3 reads CASRISIRGEQYF. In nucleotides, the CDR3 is TGTGCCAGCAGAATATCGATTAGGGGGGAGCAGTACTTC.

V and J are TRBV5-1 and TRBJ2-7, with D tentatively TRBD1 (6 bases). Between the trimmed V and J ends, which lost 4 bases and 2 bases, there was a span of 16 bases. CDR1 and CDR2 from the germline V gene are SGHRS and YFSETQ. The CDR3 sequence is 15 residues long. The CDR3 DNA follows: TGCGCCAGCAGCATCCAGACAGGTTCCCCCTACGAGCAGTACTTC. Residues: CASSIQTGSPYEQYF. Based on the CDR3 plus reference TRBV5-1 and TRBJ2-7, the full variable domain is KAGVTQTPRYLIKTRGQQVTLSCSPISGHRSVSWYQQTPGQGLQFLFEYFSETQRNKGNFPGRFSGRQFSNSRSEMNVSTLELGDSALYLCASSIQTGSPYEQYFGPGTRLTVT.

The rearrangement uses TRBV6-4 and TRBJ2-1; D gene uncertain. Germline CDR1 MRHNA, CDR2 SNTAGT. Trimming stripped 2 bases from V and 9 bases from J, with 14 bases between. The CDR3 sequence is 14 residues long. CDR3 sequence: CASSDQPSGGEQFF. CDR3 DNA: TGTGCCAGCAGTGACCAGCCCTCAGGTGGTGAGCAGTTCTTC.

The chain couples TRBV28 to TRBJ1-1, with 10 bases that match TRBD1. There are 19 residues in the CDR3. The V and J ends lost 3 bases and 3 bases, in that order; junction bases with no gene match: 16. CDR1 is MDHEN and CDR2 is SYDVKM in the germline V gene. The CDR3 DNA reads TGTGCCAGCAGTTTTATCGACGGGACAGGGGAAGGGAGTGACACTGAAGCTTTCTTT. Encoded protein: CASSFIDGTGEGSDTEAFF.

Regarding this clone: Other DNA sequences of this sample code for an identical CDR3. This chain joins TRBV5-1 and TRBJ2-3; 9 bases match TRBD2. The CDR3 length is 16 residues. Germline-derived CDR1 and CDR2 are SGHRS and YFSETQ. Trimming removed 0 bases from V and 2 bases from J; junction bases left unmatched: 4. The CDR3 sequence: CASSLDLAGSTDTQYF. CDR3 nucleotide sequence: TGCGCCAGCAGCTTGGACCTAGCGGGGTCCACAGATACGCAGTATTTT.

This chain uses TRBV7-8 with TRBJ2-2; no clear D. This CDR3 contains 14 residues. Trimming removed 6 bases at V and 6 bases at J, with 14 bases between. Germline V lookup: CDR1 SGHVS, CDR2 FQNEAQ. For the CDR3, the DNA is TGTGCCAGCAGTCTCCGGATCGGCCCCGGGGAGCTGTTTTTT. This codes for CASSLRIGPGELFF. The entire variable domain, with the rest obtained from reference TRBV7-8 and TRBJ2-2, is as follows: GAGVSQSPRYKVAKRGQDVALRCDPISGHVSLFWYQQALGQGPEFLTYFQNEAQLDKSGLPSDRFFAERPEGSVSTLKIQRTQQEDSAVYLCASSLRIGPGELFFGEGSRLTVL.

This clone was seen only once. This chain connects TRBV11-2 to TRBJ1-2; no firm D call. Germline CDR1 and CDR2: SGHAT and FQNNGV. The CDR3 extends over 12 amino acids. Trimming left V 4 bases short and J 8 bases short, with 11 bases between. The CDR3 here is CASSSGPEGYTF. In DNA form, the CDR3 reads TGTGCCAGCAGCTCCGGACCGGAGGGCTACACCTTC.

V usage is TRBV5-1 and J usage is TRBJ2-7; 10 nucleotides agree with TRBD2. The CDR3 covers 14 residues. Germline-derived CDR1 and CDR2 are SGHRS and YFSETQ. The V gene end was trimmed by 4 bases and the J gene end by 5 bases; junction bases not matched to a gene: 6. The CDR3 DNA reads TGCGCCAGCAGCCTGACTAGCGGGTGGGACGAGCAGTACTTC. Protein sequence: CASSLTSGWDEQYF.

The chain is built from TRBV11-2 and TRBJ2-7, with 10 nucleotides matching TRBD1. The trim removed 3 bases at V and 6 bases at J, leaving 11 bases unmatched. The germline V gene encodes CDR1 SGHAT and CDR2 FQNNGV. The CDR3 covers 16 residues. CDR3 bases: TGTGCCAGCAGCTTGGGCCCGACAGGGGGCTTCAGCGAGCAGTACTTC. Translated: CASSLGPTGGFSEQYF.